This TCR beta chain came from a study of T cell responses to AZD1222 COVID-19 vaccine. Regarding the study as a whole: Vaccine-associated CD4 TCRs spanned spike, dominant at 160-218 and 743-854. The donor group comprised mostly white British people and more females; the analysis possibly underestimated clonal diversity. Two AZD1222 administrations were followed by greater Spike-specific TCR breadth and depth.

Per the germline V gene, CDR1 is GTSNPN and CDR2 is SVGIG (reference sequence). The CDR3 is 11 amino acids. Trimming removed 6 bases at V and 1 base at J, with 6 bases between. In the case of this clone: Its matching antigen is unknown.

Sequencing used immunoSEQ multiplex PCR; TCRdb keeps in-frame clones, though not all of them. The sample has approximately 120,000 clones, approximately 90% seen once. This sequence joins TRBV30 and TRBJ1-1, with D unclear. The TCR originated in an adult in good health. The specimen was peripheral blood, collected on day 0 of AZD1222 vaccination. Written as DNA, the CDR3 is TGTGCCTGCCAAAAGAACACTGAAGCTTTCTTT. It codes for CACQKNTEAFF.